This T cell receptor beta chain was profiled in a study of human T cells and chemical hapten exposure. TCRdb analysed the RACE reads with MiXCR anew, one entry per CDR3 protein. The data contain some 46,000 distinct CDR3 sequences, 4.3% of them singletons. Germline V CDR1 and CDR2: MGHDK, SYGVNS. Deletions cut 8 bases from V and 4 bases from J, with 11 bases between. The CDR3 has 12 amino acids. The time point here: healthy volunteer bleed at 2 weeks. Unseparated into fractions, whole blood served as the source from which total RNA was extracted. This clonotype appeared many times. The origin of this receptor is a female donor in good health. Some clones in this sample may be carry-over from other donors' samples. The sequencing sample was made of whole blood. The genes are TRBV25-1 and TRBJ2-5, with D possibly TRBD2 on 5 matching bases. This chain's CDR3 is CASAGPGETQYF. CDR3 bases: TGTGCCAGCGCGGGCCCCGGAGAGACCCAGTACTTC.